This passage covers 6 T cell receptor beta chains from one sample sequenced in a study of spatial heterogeneity in lung cancer. TCRdb reprocessed the 5' RACE reads with MiXCR, giving one entry per CDR3 protein. In the table there are over 70,000 distinct CDR3 sequences, approximately 8.9% of which are singletons. Time point in this sample: blood at routine non-recurrence follow-up after resection. The input for sequencing was PBMCs, taken at follow-up. These receptors came from a female donor with early-stage non-small cell lung cancer.

This clonotype has just a few counts. V and J are TRBV12-5 and TRBJ1-3; the match to TRBD1 covers 7 bases. Germline-derived CDR1 and CDR2 are LGHNT and FRNRAP. After removal of 4 bases from V and 3 bases from J, the junction contained 3 bases not matched to a gene. There are 14 residues in the CDR3. CDR3 in amino acids: CASGSDRDGNTIYF. In DNA form, the CDR3 reads TGTGCTAGTGGTTCAGACAGGGATGGAAACACCATATATTTT.

The J gene is TRBJ2-6, the V gene TRBV7-8; D is unresolved. CDR3 size: 15 residues. V lost 4 bases to trimming and J lost 3 bases, with 10 bases between them. In germline, CDR1 is SGHVS, CDR2 FQNEAQ. CDR3 sequence: CASSSQLVGANVLTF. In DNA, the CDR3 is TGTGCCAGCAGCTCGCAGTTGGTTGGGGCCAACGTCCTGACTTTC.

V gene TRBV18 combines with J gene TRBJ2-3; D may be TRBD2 (6 bases). The CDR3 totals 16 residues. Germline assignment: CDR1 KGHSH and CDR2 LQKENI. Trimming shortened V by 3 bases and J by 0 bases, and 13 bases separated the two germline ends. The CDR3 region is CASSPASGLSTDTQYF. The CDR3 DNA reads TGTGCCAGCTCACCTGCCAGCGGGTTGAGCACAGATACGCAGTATTTT.

There are a few counts of this clonotype. The rearrangement joins TRBV19 to TRBJ2-1; 8 nucleotides align to TRBD2. V lost 3 bases to trimming and J lost 7 bases; unmatched junction nucleotides: 5. Germline V gene data show CDR1 as LNHDA and CDR2 as SQIVND (reference sequence). The CDR3 is made up of 14 amino acids. DNA for the CDR3: TGTGCCAGTAGTATTCCGGGACTAGTAAATGAGCAGTTCTTC. It specifies CASSIPGLVNEQFF.

This clonotype was detected ten times or more. This rearrangement joins TRBV28 to TRBJ2-5, with 9 bases lining up with TRBD1. CDR1 and CDR2 (germline): MDHEN, SYDVKM. CDR3 length: 14 residues. The J segment lost 5 bases and the V segment lost 4 bases, leaving 5 bases of the junction unmatched. The CDR3 DNA sequence: TGTGCCAGCAGTTATGGGACAGGGACGGAGACCCAGTACTTC. It specifies CASSYGTGTETQYF.

The gene calls are TRBV7-3 and TRBJ1-1; possible D gene TRBD1, 5 bases. The CDR3 spans 14 residues. Germline-derived CDR1 and CDR2 are SGHTA and FQGTGA. V was clipped by 0 bases and J by 5 bases, with 10 bases between them. CDR3 DNA sequence: TGTGCCAGCAGCTTAACCCCGGGGGAGACTGAAGCTTTCTTT. Its translation: CASSLTPGETEAFF.